These 16 T cell receptor beta chains share one sample of origin, sequenced in a study of blood T cell repertoires in COVID-19. Some clones are missing from TCRdb's copy, which holds only in-frame ones; the method was immunoSEQ multiplex PCR. The sample shows roughly 120,000 clones, 65% to 80% of them seen only once. Sequencing was carried out using peripheral blood. The receptors were sampled from a man aged 45 to 65 with acute or convalescent COVID-19.

This chain connects TRBV28 to TRBJ2-1; 7 bases line up with TRBD2. Germline V lookup: CDR1 MDHEN, CDR2 SYDVKM. The CDR3 spans 13 residues. V was clipped by 2 bases and J by 9 bases; unmatched bases: 4. In nucleotides, the CDR3 is TGTGCCAGCAGTTTAAGCGGGGCGGTTGAGCAGTTCTTC. Translation gives CASSLSGAVEQFF.

This clone has more than one count but fewer than ten. The CDR3 nucleotides read TGTGCCAGCCGCCTTAGCGGGCAATCCTACAATGAGCAGTTCTTC. Translation: CASRLSGQSYNEQFF. The genes are TRBV6-5 and TRBJ2-1; 7 bases are shared with TRBD2. J gave up 1 base and V 8 bases, and 8 bases lay outside the gene matches. The CDR3 is made up of 15 amino acids. Germline V gives CDR1 MNHEY, CDR2 SVGAGI.

The V and J genes are TRBV5-8 and TRBJ2-2; TRBD2 aligns across 7 bases. The germline V gene has CDR1 SGHTS and CDR2 YDEGEE. CDR3 length: 15 residues. Germline trimming cut 4 bases from V and 3 bases from J; bases unmatched to any gene: 6. Written as DNA, the CDR3 is TGTGCCAGCAGCGTATCTAGCGGCTACACCGGGGAGCTGTTTTTT. It yields the protein CASSVSSGYTGELFF.

As for this clone: Mismatch with germline at one junction end may stem from a read error. The chain links TRBV7-7 to TRBJ2-2, with 13 bases lining up with TRBD2. The CDR3 is 16 amino acids. The germline CDR1 and CDR2 sequences are SSHAT and FNYEAQ (reference sequence). CDR3 coding DNA: TGTGCTAGCAGCACCCGACTAGCGGGAGGCACCGGGGAGCTGTTTTTT. Its translation: CASSTRLAGGTGELFF.

This clone came up a few times. This chain uses TRBV30 with TRBJ1-1; no clear D. Trimming pared 0 bases from V and 6 bases from J, leaving 5 bases between. Germline V CDR1 and CDR2: GTSNPN, SVGIG (reference sequence). The CDR3 has 11 residues. CDR3 protein: CAWSVGSEAFF. CDR3 nucleotides: TGTGCCTGGAGTGTCGGTTCTGAAGCTTTCTTT.

The genes are TRBV7-9 and TRBJ2-3; a possible D gene is TRBD2 (5 bases). V was pared by 5 bases and J by 0 bases, with 18 bases between. This CDR3 has 17 residues. Germline CDR1 and CDR2: SEHNR and FQNEAQ (reference sequence). CDR3 DNA: TGTGCCAGCAGCCCTAGCCGTTGGGGAACTAGCACAGATACGCAGTATTTT. Protein: CASSPSRWGTSTDTQYF.

This sequence joins TRBV5-1 and TRBJ2-3, with TRBD2 matching 7 bases. CDR1 is SGHRS, CDR2 YFSETQ, per germline. V gave up 3 bases and J gave up 4 bases; unmatched junction bases: 11. CDR3 size: 16 residues. CDR3 region: CASSSAGVGWSDTQYF. CDR3 nucleotide sequence: TGCGCCAGCAGCTCGGCGGGAGTCGGATGGTCAGATACGCAGTATTTT.

CDR3 protein: CASSSQGRNSPLHF. The CDR3 bases are TGTGCCAGTAGTTCACAGGGGCGTAATTCACCCCTCCACTTT. The J gene is TRBJ1-6, the V gene TRBV19; 7 bases align to TRBD1. The CDR3 consists of 14 residues. From germline, CDR1 is LNHDA and CDR2 SQIVND (reference sequence). Trimming removed 5 bases from V and 6 bases from J; junction bases left unmatched: 4.

The V and J genes are TRBV7-3 and TRBJ2-3; 12 nucleotides line up with TRBD2. The CDR3 runs to 16 residues. Trimming at V came to 5 bases and at J to 3 bases, leaving 6 bases not matched to a gene. Germline V gene lookup returns CDR1 SGHTA and CDR2 FQGTGA. CDR3 coding DNA: TGTGCCAGCAGCAAAAATCTAGCGGGGGGGACAGATACGCAGTATTTT. This sequence encodes CASSKNLAGGTDTQYF.

V is TRBV6-5 and J is TRBJ1-2; tentatively, D is TRBD1 (6 bases). Germline values: CDR1 MNHEY, CDR2 SVGAGI. CDR3 length: 13 residues. Trimming removed 7 bases from V and 4 bases from J, with 13 bases in between. The CDR3 nucleotides read TGTGCCAGCACCCTTGGACAGTTCTATGGCTACACCTTC. As protein: CASTLGQFYGYTF.

CDR3 amino acids: CASSYGGRNYEQYF. CDR3 in DNA: TGTGCCAGTTCTTATGGGGGCAGGAACTACGAGCAGTACTTC. The chain links TRBV19 to TRBJ2-7; D is possibly TRBD1 (6 bases). Germline CDR1 reads LNHDA; CDR2 reads SQIVND (reference sequence). CDR3 length equals 14 residues. Trimming pared 8 bases from V and 3 bases from J, leaving 17 bases between.

The chain links TRBV14 to TRBJ2-7; D possibly corresponds to TRBD1 (6 bases). Trimming pared 0 bases from V and 3 bases from J, leaving 15 bases between. The CDR3 loop spans 16 amino acids. Germline V gene data show CDR1 as SGHDN and CDR2 as FVKESK. The CDR3 sequence: CASSQDRGGINYEQYF. The CDR3, as DNA: TGTGCCAGCAGCCAAGATAGAGGGGGAATAAACTACGAGCAGTACTTC.

This chain joins TRBV12-3 or TRBV12-4 and TRBJ2-5; possibly TRBD2 for D (6 bases). V was shortened by 10 bases and J by 5 bases, with 11 bases between the two germline ends. The length of the CDR3 is 11 residues. The CDR3 DNA is TGTGCCACCTCTGGGGGGGAGACCCAGTACTTC. Protein sequence: CATSGGETQYF.

This chain joins TRBV3-1 (or the pseudogene TRBV3-2) and TRBJ2-1; 8 bases align to TRBD2. Germline CDR1 reads LGHDT; CDR2 reads YNNKEL (reference sequence). The CDR3 is 13 amino acids. Losses at the gene ends were 3 bases for V and 7 bases for J; bases not matched to a gene: 2. CDR3 in DNA: TGTGCCAGCAGCCACGCTAGCGGGAATGAGCAGTTCTTC. Translating gives CASSHASGNEQFF.

This clone has only a few counts. J is TRBJ1-5 and V is TRBV7-8; D is possibly TRBD1 (6 bases). There are 13 residues in the CDR3. The V and J ends lost 5 bases and 7 bases respectively, with 12 bases between them. Germline CDR1 is SGHVS and CDR2 is FQNEAQ. Here the CDR3 reads CASSPYRAQPQHF. In DNA, the CDR3 is TGTGCCAGCAGCCCCTACAGGGCCCAGCCCCAGCATTTT. Full variable domain (outside the CDR3, taken from reference TRBV7-8 and TRBJ1-5): GAGVSQSPRYKVAKRGQDVALRCDPISGHVSLFWYQQALGQGPEFLTYFQNEAQLDKSGLPSDRFFAERPEGSVSTLKIQRTQQEDSAVYLCASSPYRAQPQHFGDGTRLSIL.

The chain combines TRBV5-6 with TRBJ2-2; 9 positions match TRBD1. The germline V gene has CDR1 SGHDT and CDR2 YYEEEE. J gave up 6 bases and V 1 base, and 7 bases lay outside the gene matches. The CDR3 consists of 16 residues. CDR3 sequence: CASSLKPGQGAGELFF. The CDR3 coding sequence is TGTGCCAGCAGCTTGAAACCGGGACAGGGAGCCGGGGAGCTGTTTTTT.